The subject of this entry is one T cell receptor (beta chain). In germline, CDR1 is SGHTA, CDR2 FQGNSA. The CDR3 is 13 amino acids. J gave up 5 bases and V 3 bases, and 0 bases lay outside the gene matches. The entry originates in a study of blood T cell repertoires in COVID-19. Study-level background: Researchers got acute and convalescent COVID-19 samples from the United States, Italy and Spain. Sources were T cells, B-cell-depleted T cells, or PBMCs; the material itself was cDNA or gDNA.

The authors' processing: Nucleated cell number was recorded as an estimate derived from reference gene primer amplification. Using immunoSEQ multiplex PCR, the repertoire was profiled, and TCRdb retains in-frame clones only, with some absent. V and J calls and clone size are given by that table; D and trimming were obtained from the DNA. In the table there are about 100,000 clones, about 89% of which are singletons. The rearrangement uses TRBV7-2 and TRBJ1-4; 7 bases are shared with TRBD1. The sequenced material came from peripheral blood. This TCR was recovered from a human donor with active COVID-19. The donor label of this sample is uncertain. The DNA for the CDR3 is TGTGCCAGCAGCTTGGGACAGAATGAAAAACTGTTTTTT. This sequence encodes CASSLGQNEKLFF.